This T cell receptor beta chain was sequenced during a study of glioma-infiltrating T cells. Whole-study results and caveats: Gliomas, especially low-grade, showed above-expected tissue-blood divergence; non-neoplastic patients showed below. Tissue and blood shared very few CDR3 sequences.

The iRepertoire nested amplicon-rescue multiplex PCR amplified TCR alpha and beta CDR3s from RNA. For one-step reverse transcription and amplification, 100-400 ng of tissue mRNA or PBMC total RNA was used. TCRdb called the multiplex PCR reads again in MiXCR, with one record for every CDR3 protein. The sample includes tens of thousands of distinct CDR3 sequences, 35% to 50% of them seen just once. Trimming stripped 10 bases from V and 7 bases from J, with 22 bases between. The germline V gene encodes CDR1 MNHNS and CDR2 SASEGT. CDR3 length equals 14 residues. This clonotype was detected many times. The antigen is undetermined.

This sequence was found in a human donor with low-grade glioma or glioblastoma, undergoing nonglioma brain surgery, or in good health (not recorded which). Material for sequencing was glioma tissue, nonneoplastic brain tissue, or PBMCs (not recorded which). The genes are TRBV6-1 and TRBJ2-5; D ambiguous. The CDR3 sequence: CAISATAPGSTQYF. The CDR3 region has the DNA TGTGCCATCTCCGCAACAGCGCCCGGTTCGACCCAGTACTTC.